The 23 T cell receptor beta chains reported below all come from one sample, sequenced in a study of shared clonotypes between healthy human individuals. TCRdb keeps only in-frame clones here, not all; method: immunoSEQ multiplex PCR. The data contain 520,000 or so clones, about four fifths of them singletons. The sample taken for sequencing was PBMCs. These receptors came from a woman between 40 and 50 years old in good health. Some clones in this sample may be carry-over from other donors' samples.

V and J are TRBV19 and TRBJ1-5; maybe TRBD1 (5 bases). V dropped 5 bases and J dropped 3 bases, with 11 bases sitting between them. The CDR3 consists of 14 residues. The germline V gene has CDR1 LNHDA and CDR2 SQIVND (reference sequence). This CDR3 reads CASSQTGYNQPQHF. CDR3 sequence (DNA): TGTGCCAGTAGTCAAACAGGTTACAATCAGCCCCAGCATTTT.

The CDR3 DNA is TGTGCCAGCAGCTTGGGTGGCGTCGGGGGGAACCCCTACGAGCAGTACTTC. Its translation: CASSLGGVGGNPYEQYF. The gene calls are TRBV5-5 and TRBJ2-5; TRBD2 agrees at 7 bases. The J call may be wrong; the DNA end is better matched by TRBJ2-7. The CDR3 contains 17 residues. CDR1 is SGHKS and CDR2 is YYEKEE in the germline V gene (reference sequence).

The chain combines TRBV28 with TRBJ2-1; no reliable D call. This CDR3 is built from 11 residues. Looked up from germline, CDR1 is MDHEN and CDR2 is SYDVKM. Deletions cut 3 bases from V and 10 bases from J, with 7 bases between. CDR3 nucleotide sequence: TGTGCCAGCAGTTTGGCGTTGGAGCAGTTCTTC. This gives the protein CASSLALEQFF.

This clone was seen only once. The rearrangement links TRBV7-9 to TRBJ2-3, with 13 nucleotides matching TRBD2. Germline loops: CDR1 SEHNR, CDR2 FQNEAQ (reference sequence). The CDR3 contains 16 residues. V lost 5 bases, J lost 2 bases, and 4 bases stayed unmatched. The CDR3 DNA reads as TGTGCCAGCAGCGGGGGACTAGCGGGGAACACAGATACGCAGTATTTT. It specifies CASSGGLAGNTDTQYF.

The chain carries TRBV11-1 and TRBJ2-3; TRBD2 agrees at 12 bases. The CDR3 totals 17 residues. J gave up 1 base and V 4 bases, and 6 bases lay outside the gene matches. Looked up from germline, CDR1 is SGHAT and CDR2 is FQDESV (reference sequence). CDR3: CASSSGLAGGGTDTQYF. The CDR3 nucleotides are TGTGCCAGCAGCTCGGGACTAGCGGGCGGGGGCACAGATACGCAGTATTTT.

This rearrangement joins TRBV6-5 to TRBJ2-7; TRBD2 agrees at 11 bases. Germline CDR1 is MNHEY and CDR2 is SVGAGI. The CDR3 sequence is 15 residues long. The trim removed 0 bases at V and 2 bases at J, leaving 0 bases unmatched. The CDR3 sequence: CASSYSGLAAYEQYF. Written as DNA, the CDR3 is TGTGCCAGCAGTTACTCGGGACTAGCGGCCTACGAGCAGTACTTC.

Here the CDR3 DNA reads TGTGCCACCGTGAGCCTGGCGGGACGGGACAATGAGCAGTTCTTC. Translating gives CATVSLAGRDNEQFF. The J gene is TRBJ2-1, the V gene TRBV27, with a weak D call TRBD2 (6 bases). CDR3 size: 15 residues. Trimming cost V 10 bases and J 5 bases, with 21 bases left between them. Germline V gene sequence: CDR1 MNHEY, CDR2 SMNVEV (reference sequence).

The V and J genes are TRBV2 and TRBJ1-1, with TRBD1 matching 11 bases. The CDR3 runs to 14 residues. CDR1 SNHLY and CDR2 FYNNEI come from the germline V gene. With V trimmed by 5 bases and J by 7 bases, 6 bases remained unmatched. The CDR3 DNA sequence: TGTGCCAGCAGTTTCACCGGGACAGGGGGTGAAGCTTTCTTT. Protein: CASSFTGTGGEAFF.

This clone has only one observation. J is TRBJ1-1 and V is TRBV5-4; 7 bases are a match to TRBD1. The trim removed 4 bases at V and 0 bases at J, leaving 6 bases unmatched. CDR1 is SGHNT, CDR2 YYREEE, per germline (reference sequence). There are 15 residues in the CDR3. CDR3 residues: CASSRWDSMNTEAFF. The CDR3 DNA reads TGTGCCAGCAGCCGATGGGACAGCATGAACACTGAAGCTTTCTTT.

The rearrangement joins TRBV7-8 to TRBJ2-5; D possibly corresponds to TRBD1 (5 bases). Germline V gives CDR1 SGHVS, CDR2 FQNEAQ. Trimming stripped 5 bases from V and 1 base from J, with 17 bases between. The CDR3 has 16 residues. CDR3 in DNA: TGTGCCAGCAGCCGTAGGGGCTCAATACCCCAAGAGACCCAGTACTTC. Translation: CASSRRGSIPQETQYF. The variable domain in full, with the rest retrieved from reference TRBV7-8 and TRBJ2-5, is GAGVSQSPRYKVAKRGQDVALRCDPISGHVSLFWYQQALGQGPEFLTYFQNEAQLDKSGLPSDRFFAERPEGSVSTLKIQRTQQEDSAVYLCASSRRGSIPQETQYFGPGTRLLVL.

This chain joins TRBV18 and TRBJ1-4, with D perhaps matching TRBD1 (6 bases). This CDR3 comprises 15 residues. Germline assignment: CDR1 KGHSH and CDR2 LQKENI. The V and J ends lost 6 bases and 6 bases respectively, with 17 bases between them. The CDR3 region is CASSHGLRGDEKLFF. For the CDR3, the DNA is TGTGCCAGCTCCCATGGACTTAGGGGGGATGAAAAACTGTTTTTT.

CDR3: CAISESTRDTQYF. The DNA of the CDR3 is TGTGCCATCAGTGAGTCGACTCGGGATACGCAGTATTTT. V and J are TRBV10-3 and TRBJ2-3; D is unclear. Looked up from germline, CDR1 is ENHRY and CDR2 is SYGVKD. The CDR3 is made up of 13 amino acids. With 0 bases removed from V and 6 bases from J, the gap between germline ends came to 7 bases.

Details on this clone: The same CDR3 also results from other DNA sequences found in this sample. CDR3 in amino acids: CSAAPLAEAFF. The CDR3 bases are TGCAGTGCGGCCCCGCTCGCTGAAGCTTTCTTT. The chain recombines TRBV20-1 with TRBJ1-1; no clear D gene. There are 11 residues in the CDR3. Trimming took off 6 bases at V and 6 bases at J, with 11 bases between the two ends. Germline V gene data show CDR1 as DFQATT and CDR2 as SNEGSKA (reference sequence).

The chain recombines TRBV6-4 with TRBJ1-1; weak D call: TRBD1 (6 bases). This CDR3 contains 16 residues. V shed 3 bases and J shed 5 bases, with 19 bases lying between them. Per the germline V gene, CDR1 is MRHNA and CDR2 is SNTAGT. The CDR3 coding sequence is TGTGCCAGCAGTGATCATCCGGGGGCGGAAGGGACTGAAGCTTTCTTT. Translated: CASSDHPGAEGTEAFF.

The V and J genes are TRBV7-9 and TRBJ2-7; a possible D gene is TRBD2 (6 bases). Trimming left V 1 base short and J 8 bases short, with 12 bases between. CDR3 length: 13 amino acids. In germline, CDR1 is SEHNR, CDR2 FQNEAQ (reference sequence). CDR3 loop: CASSLGWRGQQYF. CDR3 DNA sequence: TGTGCCAGCAGCTTAGGGTGGAGGGGTCAGCAGTACTTC.

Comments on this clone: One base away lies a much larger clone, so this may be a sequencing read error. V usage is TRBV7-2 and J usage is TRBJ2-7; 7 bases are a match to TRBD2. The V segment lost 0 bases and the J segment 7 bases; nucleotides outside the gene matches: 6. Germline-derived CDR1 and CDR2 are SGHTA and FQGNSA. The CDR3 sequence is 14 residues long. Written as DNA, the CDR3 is TGTGCCAGCAGCTTAGCGGGAGGGCCGGGAGAGCAGTACTTC. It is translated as CASSLAGGPGEQYF.

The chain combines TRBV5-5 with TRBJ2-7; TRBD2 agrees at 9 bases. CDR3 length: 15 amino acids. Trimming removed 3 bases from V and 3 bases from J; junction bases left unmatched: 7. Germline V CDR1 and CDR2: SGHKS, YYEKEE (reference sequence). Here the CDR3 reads CASSSTGTSFYEQYF. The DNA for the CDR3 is TGTGCCAGCAGCTCCACCGGGACTAGCTTCTACGAGCAGTACTTC. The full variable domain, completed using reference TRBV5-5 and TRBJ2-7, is DAGVTQSPTHLIKTRGQQVTLRCSPISGHKSVSWYQQVLGQGPQFIFQYYEKEERGRGNFPDRFSARQFPNYSSELNVNALLLGDSALYLCASSSTGTSFYEQYFGPGTRLTVT.

The CDR3 DNA is TGCGCCAGCAGCTTGTATTCCCACGAGCAGTACTTC. This sequence encodes CASSLYSHEQYF. This rearrangement joins TRBV5-1 to TRBJ2-7; D ambiguous. Per germline, CDR1 SGHRS and CDR2 YFSETQ. V was clipped by 1 base and J by 5 bases, with 7 bases between them. The CDR3 runs to 12 residues.

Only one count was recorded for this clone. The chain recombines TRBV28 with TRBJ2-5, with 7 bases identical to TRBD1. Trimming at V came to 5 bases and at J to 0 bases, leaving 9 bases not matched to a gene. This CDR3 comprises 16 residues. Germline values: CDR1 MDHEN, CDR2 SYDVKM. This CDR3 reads CASSARTGQDQETQYF. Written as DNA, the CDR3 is TGTGCCAGCAGTGCTCGGACAGGACAGGACCAAGAGACCCAGTACTTC.

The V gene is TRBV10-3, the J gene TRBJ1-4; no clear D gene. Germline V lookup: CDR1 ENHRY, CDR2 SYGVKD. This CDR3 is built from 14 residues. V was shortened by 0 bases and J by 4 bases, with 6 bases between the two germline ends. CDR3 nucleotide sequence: TGTGCCATCAGTGAGTCCTCGAATAATGAAAAACTGTTTTTT. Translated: CAISESSNNEKLFF.

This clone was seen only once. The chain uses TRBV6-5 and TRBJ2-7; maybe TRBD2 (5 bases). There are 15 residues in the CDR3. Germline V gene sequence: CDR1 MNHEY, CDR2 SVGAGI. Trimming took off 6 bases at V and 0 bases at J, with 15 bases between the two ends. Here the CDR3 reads CASSSPGVSSYEQYF. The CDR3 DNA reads TGTGCCAGCAGCTCACCCGGGGTTAGCTCCTACGAGCAGTACTTC.

CDR3 loop: CASSEGGGELFF. The CDR3 coding sequence is TGCGCCAGCAGTGAGGGGGGAGGGGAGCTGTTTTTT. This sequence joins TRBV10-2 and TRBJ2-2; D is possibly TRBD1 or TRBD2 (5 bases each). There are 12 residues in the CDR3. The V end was cut by 2 bases, the J end by 8 bases, with 6 bases between. Germline CDR1 is WSHSY and CDR2 is SAAADI.

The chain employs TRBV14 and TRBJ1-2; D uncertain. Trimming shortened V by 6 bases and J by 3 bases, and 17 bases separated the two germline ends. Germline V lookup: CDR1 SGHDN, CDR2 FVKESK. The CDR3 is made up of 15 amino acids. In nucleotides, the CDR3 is TGTGCCAGCAGTCAATCTTTTCAGGCCTACTATGGCTACACCTTC. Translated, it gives CASSQSFQAYYGYTF.